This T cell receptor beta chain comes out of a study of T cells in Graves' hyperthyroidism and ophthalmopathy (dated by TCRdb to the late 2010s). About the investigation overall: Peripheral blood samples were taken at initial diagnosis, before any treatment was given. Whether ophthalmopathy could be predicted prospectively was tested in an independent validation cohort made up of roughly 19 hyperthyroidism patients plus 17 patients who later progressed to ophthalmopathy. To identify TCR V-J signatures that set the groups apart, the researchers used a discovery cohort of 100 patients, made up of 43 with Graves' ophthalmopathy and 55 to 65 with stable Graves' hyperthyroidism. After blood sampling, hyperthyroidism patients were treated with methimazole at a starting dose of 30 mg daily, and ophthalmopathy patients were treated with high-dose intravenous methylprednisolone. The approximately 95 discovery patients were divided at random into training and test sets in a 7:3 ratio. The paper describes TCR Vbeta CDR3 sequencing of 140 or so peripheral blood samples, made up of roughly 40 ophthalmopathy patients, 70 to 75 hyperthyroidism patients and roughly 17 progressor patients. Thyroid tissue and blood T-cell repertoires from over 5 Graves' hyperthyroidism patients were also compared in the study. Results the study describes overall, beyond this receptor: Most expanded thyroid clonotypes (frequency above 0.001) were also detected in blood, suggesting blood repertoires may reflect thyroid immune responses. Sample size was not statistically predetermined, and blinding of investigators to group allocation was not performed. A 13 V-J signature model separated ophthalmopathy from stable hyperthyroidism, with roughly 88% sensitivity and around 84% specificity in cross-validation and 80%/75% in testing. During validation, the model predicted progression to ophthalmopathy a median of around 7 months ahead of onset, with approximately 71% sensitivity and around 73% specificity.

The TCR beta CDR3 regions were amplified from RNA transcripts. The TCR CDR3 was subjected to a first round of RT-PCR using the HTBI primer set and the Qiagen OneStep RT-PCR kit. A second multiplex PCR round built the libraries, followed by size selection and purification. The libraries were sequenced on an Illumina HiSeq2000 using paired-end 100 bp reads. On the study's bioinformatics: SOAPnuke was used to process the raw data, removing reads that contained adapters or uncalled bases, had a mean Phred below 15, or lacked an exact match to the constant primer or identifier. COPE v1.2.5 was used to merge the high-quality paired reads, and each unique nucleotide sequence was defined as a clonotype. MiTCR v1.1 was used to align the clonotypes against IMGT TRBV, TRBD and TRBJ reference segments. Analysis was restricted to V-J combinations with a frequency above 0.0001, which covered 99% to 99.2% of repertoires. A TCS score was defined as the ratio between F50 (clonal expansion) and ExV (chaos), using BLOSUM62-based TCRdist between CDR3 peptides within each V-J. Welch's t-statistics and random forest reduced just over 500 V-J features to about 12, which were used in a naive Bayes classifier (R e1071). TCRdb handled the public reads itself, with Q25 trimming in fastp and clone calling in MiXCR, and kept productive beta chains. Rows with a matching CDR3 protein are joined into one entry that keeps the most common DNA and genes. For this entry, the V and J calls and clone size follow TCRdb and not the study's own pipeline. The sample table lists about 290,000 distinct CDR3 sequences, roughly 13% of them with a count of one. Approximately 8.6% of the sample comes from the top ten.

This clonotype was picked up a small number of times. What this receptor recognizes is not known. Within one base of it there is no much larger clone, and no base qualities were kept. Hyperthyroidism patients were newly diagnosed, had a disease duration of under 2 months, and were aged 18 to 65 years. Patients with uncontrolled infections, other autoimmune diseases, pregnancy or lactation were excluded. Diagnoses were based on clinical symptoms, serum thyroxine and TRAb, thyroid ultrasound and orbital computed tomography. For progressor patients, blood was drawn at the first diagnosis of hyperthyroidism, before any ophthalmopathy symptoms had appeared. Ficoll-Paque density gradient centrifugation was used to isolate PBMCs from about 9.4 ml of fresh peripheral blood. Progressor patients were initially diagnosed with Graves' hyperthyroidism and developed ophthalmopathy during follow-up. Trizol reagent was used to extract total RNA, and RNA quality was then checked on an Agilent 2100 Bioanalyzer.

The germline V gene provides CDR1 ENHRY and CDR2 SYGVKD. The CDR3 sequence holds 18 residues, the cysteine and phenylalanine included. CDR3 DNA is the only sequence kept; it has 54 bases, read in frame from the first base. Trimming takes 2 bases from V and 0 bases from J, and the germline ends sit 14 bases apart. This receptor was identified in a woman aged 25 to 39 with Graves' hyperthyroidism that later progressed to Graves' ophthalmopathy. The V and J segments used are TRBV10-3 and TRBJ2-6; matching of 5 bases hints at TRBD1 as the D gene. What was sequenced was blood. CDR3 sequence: CAISETDTGDSGANVLTF. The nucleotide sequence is TGTGCCATCAGTGAGACGGATACAGGAGACTCTGGGGCCAACGTCCTGACTTTC.